The source of this T cell receptor (beta chain) is a study of blood T cell repertoires in COVID-19. The wider study: COVID-19 samples, acute and convalescent, were from the United States, Italy and Spain.

CDR3 length: 12 residues. The germline V gene encodes CDR1 LNHDA and CDR2 SQIVND (reference sequence). Seattle-derived patients entered the study during active infection and were followed longitudinally. Authors' methods: Amplification from reference gene primers served as the basis for estimated nucleated cell counts. Data came from immunoSEQ multiplex PCR; TCRdb stores just in-frame clones and leaves some out. V and J calls and clone size are those listed in that table; D and trimming were worked out from the DNA. The table has hundreds of thousands of clones, more than 75% seen once. This clonotype was obtained from a woman in her forties or fifties with COVID-19, enrolled during active disease. What was sequenced was peripheral blood. This chain connects TRBV19 to TRBJ1-2; D gene unclear. CDR3 in DNA: TGTGCTTCATCCATGGCGAGGTATGGCTACACCTTC. Translated: CASSMARYGYTF. Complete variable domain (other parts from reference TRBV19 and TRBJ1-2): DGGITQSPKYLFRKEGQNVTLSCEQNLNHDAMYWYRQDPGQGLRLIYYSQIVNDFQKGDIAEGYSVSREKKESFPLTVTSAQKNPTAFYLCASSMARYGYTFGSGTRLTVV.